The source of this T cell receptor beta chain is a study of blood T cell repertoires in COVID-19. Background on the study: From the United States, Italy and Spain came samples of acute and convalescent COVID-19. PBMCs, B-cell-depleted T cells, or T cells were the source of the cDNA or gDNA that made up the material.

Trimming stripped 4 bases from V and 2 bases from J, with 16 bases between. The CDR3 sequence is 17 residues long. Germline CDR1 KGHDR, CDR2 SFDVKD. Under the authors' procedure: Estimated nucleated cell counts came from reference gene primer amplification. Some clones are missing from TCRdb's copy, which holds only in-frame ones; the method was immunoSEQ multiplex PCR. The DNA was the basis for D and trimming; V, J and clone size are from that table. Altogether about 140,000 clones are present, almost 80% being singletons, with the ten largest covering approximately 11%. Sequences were obtained from peripheral blood. The V gene is TRBV24-1, the J gene TRBJ2-2, with D perhaps TRBD1 (5 bases). This TCR was recovered from a man aged 55 to 69 who had recovered from COVID-19. CDR3 loop: CATSESPGYGNTGELFF. In DNA, the CDR3 is TGTGCCACCAGTGAATCCCCAGGGTATGGAAACACCGGGGAGCTGTTTTTT.